Listed below are T cell receptor beta chains from one sample, sequenced in a study of human T cells and chemical hapten exposure. TCRdb itself ran the RACE reads through MiXCR, one entry per CDR3 protein. In the table there are more than 70,000 distinct CDR3 sequences, under 14% of which are singletons. The source material was whole blood, sampled in connection with sensitization to the hapten diphenylcyclopropenone (DPC). Every receptor here comes from a man aged 18 to 30 with alopecia areata. Some clones in this sample may be carry-over from other donors' samples. The CDR3 runs from the conserved cysteine through the conserved F or W. Fields, in order: V gene, J gene, CDR3 protein.

V: TRBV7-9
J: TRBJ1-5
CDR3: CASSFNSPNQPQHF

V: TRBV5-1
J: TRBJ1-6
CDR3: CASSSTFEGSPLHF

V: TRBV5-6
J: TRBJ2-1
CDR3: CASSLGRGEFF

V: TRBV19
J: TRBJ2-2
CDR3: CASKDSNTLPTGELFF

V: TRBV12-3/TRBV12-4
J: TRBJ1-4
CDR3: CASRSHGLEEKLFF

V: TRBV4-3
J: TRBJ2-1
CDR3: CASTSSIGYNEQFF

V: TRBV20-1
J: TRBJ2-7
CDR3: CSATQAGTYEQYF

V: TRBV9
J: TRBJ1-2
CDR3: CASSSGIENGYTF

V: TRBV9
J: TRBJ2-5
CDR3: CASSVTEETQYF

V: TRBV7-2
J: TRBJ2-4
CDR3: CASSFIDRGKYF

V: TRBV11-2
J: TRBJ2-3
CDR3: CASSGSIRADTQYF

V: TRBV28
J: TRBJ1-1
CDR3: CASSSGNTEAFF

V: TRBV7-9
J: TRBJ1-2
CDR3: CASSIQGAYGYTF

V: TRBV29-1
J: TRBJ1-1
CDR3: CSVEVPGLNTEAFF

V: TRBV29-1
J: TRBJ1-1
CDR3: CSVGQANTEAFF

V: TRBV7-2
J: TRBJ1-2
CDR3: CASSLTSKGDSGYTF

V: TRBV5-4
J: TRBJ1-6
CDR3: CASSHPGQGNSPLHF

V: TRBV5-4
J: TRBJ1-1
CDR3: CASSWGQGNTEAFF

V: TRBV4-2
J: TRBJ1-1
CDR3: CASSQSRAGQAFF

V: TRBV29-1
J: TRBJ1-5
CDR3: CSCSSAGTQHF

V: TRBV20-1
J: TRBJ2-2
CDR3: CSADVSDGELFF

V: TRBV11-2
J: TRBJ2-7
CDR3: CASSPLTSGLSYEQYF

V: TRBV7-2
J: TRBJ1-4
CDR3: CASSLDSKLFF

V: TRBV7-8
J: TRBJ1-5
CDR3: CASSANRVRQPQHF

V: TRBV6-4
J: TRBJ2-3
CDR3: CASSVLAEGDTQYF

V: TRBV27
J: TRBJ2-3
CDR3: CASRTEILGGVWGDTQYF

V: TRBV6-5
J: TRBJ2-7
CDR3: CASSSPQGIYEQYF

V: TRBV11-2
J: TRBJ1-5
CDR3: CASSHAGRGGNQPQHF

V: TRBV20-1
J: TRBJ1-1
CDR3: CSARISRGREVAFF

V: TRBV5-4
J: TRBJ1-1
CDR3: CASNRGTNTEAFF

V: TRBV5-8
J: TRBJ2-5
CDR3: CASSSGGLAGIETQYF